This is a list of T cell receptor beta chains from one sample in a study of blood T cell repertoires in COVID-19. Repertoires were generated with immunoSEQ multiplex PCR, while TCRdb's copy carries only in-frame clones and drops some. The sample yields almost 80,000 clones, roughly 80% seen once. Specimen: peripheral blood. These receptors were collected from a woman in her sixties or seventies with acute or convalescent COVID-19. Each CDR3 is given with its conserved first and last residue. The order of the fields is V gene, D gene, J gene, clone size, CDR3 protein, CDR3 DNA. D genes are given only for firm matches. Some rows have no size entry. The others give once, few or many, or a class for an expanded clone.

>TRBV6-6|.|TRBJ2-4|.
CASSPNYIYFGQGYKNIQYF
.
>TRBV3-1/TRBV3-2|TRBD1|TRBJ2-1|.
CASSQGTGPRNEQFF
TGTGCCAGCAGCCAAGGGACAGGTCCTCGCAATGAGCAGTTCTTC
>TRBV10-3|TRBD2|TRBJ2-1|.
CAIRPGTSGDNEQFF
TGTGCCATCAGACCTGGGACTAGCGGGGACAATGAGCAGTTCTTC
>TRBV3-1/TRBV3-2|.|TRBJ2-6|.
CASSPTSSGANVLTF
TGTGCCAGCAGCCCGACAAGCTCTGGGGCCAACGTCCTGACTTTC
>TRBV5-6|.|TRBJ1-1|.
CASSLGTRGIARMTEAFF
TGTGCCAGCAGCTTGGGGACAAGGGGGATAGCTAGGATGACTGAAGCTTTCTTT
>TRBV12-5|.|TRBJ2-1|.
CASGLVLGRERYEQFF
TGTGCTAGTGGTTTGGTTTTGGGCAGGGAAAGGTATGAGCAGTTCTTC
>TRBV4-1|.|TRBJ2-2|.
CASSQTQRVGELFF
TGCGCCAGCAGCCAGACACAGCGGGTCGGGGAGCTGTTTTTT
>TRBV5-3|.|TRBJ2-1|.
CARSLVGRYLRGNEQFF
TGTGCCAGAAGCTTGGTGGGTCGGTACCTACGGGGCAATGAGCAGTTCTTC
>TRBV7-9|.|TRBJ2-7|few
CASSLHSYEQYF
TGTGCCAGCAGCTTACATTCCTACGAGCAGTACTTC
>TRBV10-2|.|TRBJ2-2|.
CASSESGLNTGELFF
TGCGCCAGCAGTGAATCAGGATTGAACACCGGGGAGCTGTTTTTT
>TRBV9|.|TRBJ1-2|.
CASSVVSSGESYTF
TGTGCCAGCAGCGTAGTCTCTTCTGGGGAGAGCTACACCTTC
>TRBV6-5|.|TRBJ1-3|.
CATTAISGNTIYF
TGTGCCACCACAGCAATCTCTGGAAACACCATATATTTT
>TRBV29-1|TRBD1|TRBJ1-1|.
CSVAPGGMTEAFF
TGCAGCGTAGCACCAGGGGGTATGACTGAAGCTTTCTTT
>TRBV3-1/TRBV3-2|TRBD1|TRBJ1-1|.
CASSQVGTGGRNTEAFF
TGTGCCAGCAGCCAAGTGGGGACAGGGGGCCGGAACACTGAAGCTTTCTTT
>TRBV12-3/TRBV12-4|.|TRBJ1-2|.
CASTRGGGDGYTF
TGTGCCAGCACCCGGGGGGGAGGGGATGGCTACACCTTC
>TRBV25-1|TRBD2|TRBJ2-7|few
CASSENAGLAGVADEQYF
TGTGCCAGCAGTGAAAACGCGGGACTAGCGGGAGTGGCCGACGAGCAGTACTTC
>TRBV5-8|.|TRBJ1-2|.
CASSLAGPGYTF
TGTGCCAGCAGCTTGGCTGGGCCTGGCTACACCTTC
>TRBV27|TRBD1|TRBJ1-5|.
CASSINRGNQPQHF
TGTGCCAGCTCGATTAACAGGGGAAATCAGCCCCAGCATTTT
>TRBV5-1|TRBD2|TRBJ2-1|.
CASSFSVSGSSYNEQFF
TGCGCCAGCAGCTTCTCGGTTAGCGGGAGCTCCTACAATGAGCAGTTCTTC
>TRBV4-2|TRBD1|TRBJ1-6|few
CASSQGRDRSNSPLHF
TGTGCCAGCAGCCAAGGGAGGGACAGGAGTAATTCACCCCTCCACTTT
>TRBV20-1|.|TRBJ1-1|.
CSATSNTEAFF
TGCAGTGCTACCTCTAACACTGAAGCTTTCTTT
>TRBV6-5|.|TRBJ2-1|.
CASSRRGNEQFF
TGTGCCAGCAGCCGTCGGGGGAATGAGCAGTTCTTC
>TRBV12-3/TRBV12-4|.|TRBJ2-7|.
CASSPSSHYEQYF
TGTGCCAGCAGCCCTAGCAGTCACTACGAGCAGTACTTC
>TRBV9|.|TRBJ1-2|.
CASSPNTVNYGYTF
TGTGCCAGCAGCCCGAATACAGTGAACTATGGCTACACCTTC
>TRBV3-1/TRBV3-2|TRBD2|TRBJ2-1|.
CASSQVSGRANEQFF
TGTGCCAGCAGCCAAGTGAGCGGGAGGGCCAATGAGCAGTTCTTC
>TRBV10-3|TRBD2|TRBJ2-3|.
CAIGRERTDTQYF
TGTGCCATCGGGCGGGAGCGGACCGATACGCAGTATTTT
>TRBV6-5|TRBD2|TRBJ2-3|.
CASSSSLAGYTDTQYF
TGTGCCAGCAGTTCCTCACTAGCGGGATACACAGATACGCAGTATTTT
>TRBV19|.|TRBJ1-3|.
CASSIVHGESGNTIYF
TGTGCCAGTAGTATAGTCCACGGGGAGTCTGGAAACACCATATATTTT
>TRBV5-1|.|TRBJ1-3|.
CASSLNSRASGNTIYF
TGCGCCAGCAGCTTGAACTCGCGGGCTTCTGGAAACACCATATATTTT
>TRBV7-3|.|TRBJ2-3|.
CASSFSGGGTDTQYF
TGTGCCAGCAGCTTTTCAGGAGGAGGCACAGATACGCAGTATTTT
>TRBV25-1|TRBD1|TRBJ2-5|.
CASSEGQHVETQYF
TGTGCCAGCAGTGAGGGACAGCACGTAGAGACCCAGTACTTC
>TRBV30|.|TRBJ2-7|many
CATSRQAEASEQYF
TGTGCCACCTCGAGACAGGCCGAAGCGAGCGAGCAGTACTTC
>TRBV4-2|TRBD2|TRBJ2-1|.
CASSQVLAGGGDGQFF
TGTGCCAGCAGCCAAGTACTAGCGGGAGGGGGGGACGGGCAGTTCTTC
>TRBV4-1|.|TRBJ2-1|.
CASSQDRGLGAPVNEQFF
TGCGCCAGCAGCCAAGATAGAGGTCTAGGAGCTCCAGTTAATGAGCAGTTCTTC
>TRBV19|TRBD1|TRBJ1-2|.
CASSARRDRGVYYGYTF
TGTGCCAGTAGTGCCCGCAGGGACAGGGGGGTCTACTATGGCTACACCTTC
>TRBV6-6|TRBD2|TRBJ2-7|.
CASSRTSGPYEQYF
TGTGCCAGCAGCCGGACTAGCGGTCCCTACGAGCAGTACTTC